The 26 T cell receptor beta chains below all came from one sample that was sequenced in a study of blood T cell repertoires in COVID-19. Libraries were prepared by immunoSEQ multiplex PCR; TCRdb keeps only in-frame clonotypes and omits some of them. The sample carries more than 95,000 clones, roughly nine tenths recorded once. The specimen was peripheral blood. The receptors shown here come from a man between 70 and 80 years old who had recovered from COVID-19.

The chain couples TRBV27 to TRBJ2-7; the match to TRBD1 covers 8 bases. This CDR3 contains 14 residues. Germline V gives CDR1 MNHEY, CDR2 SMNVEV (reference sequence). V trimming: 2 bases; J trimming: 6 bases; junction bases outside the gene matches: 6. The chain's CDR3 is CASSLGQGGPEQYF. The CDR3 bases are TGTGCCAGCAGTTTAGGACAGGGTGGGCCCGAGCAGTACTTC.

The chain employs TRBV2 and TRBJ1-1; no clear D gene. The CDR3 is 12 residues long. Germline V gene lookup returns CDR1 SNHLY and CDR2 FYNNEI. V lost 4 bases to trimming and J lost 4 bases, with 7 bases between them. CDR3: CASSVQITEAFF. The DNA of the CDR3 is TGTGCCAGCAGTGTTCAGATCACTGAAGCTTTCTTT.

The chain is built from TRBV9 and TRBJ2-1, with TRBD2 matching over 16 bases. CDR1 is SGDLS and CDR2 is YYNGEE in the germline V gene. The junction had 13 bases not matched to a gene; V was cut back by 4 bases and J by 3 bases. The CDR3 has 20 residues. CDR3: CASSPFPVGLAGGSYNEQFF. The CDR3 DNA reads TGTGCCAGCAGCCCCTTTCCCGTGGGACTAGCGGGGGGGAGCTACAATGAGCAGTTCTTC.

V usage is TRBV5-6 and J usage is TRBJ2-3, with 7 bases identical to TRBD2. The CDR3 totals 13 residues. Germline V gene sequence: CDR1 SGHDT, CDR2 YYEEEE. Germline trimming cut 7 bases from V and 3 bases from J; bases unmatched to any gene: 5. In DNA, the CDR3 is TGTGCCAGCCTCCTCGGGGGGACAGATACGCAGTATTTT. This sequence encodes CASLLGGTDTQYF.

The rearrangement joins TRBV5-1 to TRBJ2-5; 7 nucleotides agree with TRBD1. The CDR3 length is 15 residues. From germline, CDR1 is SGHRS and CDR2 YFSETQ. The V segment lost 1 base and the J segment 4 bases; nucleotides outside the gene matches: 7. The DNA of the CDR3 is TGCGCCAGCAGCTTGCCGCCCGGGGACAGAGAGACCCAGTACTTC. Its translation is CASSLPPGDRETQYF.

The CDR3 protein is CASSLDRRNTEAFF. In DNA form, the CDR3 reads TGTGCCAGCAGCTTGGACAGGCGAAACACTGAAGCTTTCTTT. The chain is built from TRBV5-4 and TRBJ1-1; tentative D call: TRBD1 (5 bases). This CDR3 spans 14 amino acids. Trimming pared 0 bases from V and 2 bases from J, leaving 8 bases between. The V gene's germline CDR1 is SGHNT and CDR2 YYREEE (reference sequence).

The CDR3 region has the DNA TGTGCCAGCAGTACGGGACAGAGTAATGAAAAACTGTTTTTT. Its protein is CASSTGQSNEKLFF. The rearrangement links TRBV28 to TRBJ1-4; 7 bases map to TRBD1. This CDR3 spans 14 amino acids. V shed 5 bases and J 4 bases; nucleotides not matched to a gene: 4. In germline, CDR1 is MDHEN, CDR2 SYDVKM. Complete variable domain (other parts from reference TRBV28 and TRBJ1-4): DVKVTQSSRYLVKRTGEKVFLECVQDMDHENMFWYRQDPGLGLRLIYFSYDVKMKEKGDIPEGYSVSREKKERFSLILESASTNQTSMYLCASSTGQSNEKLFFGSGTQLSVL.

The rearrangement joins TRBV7-8 to TRBJ1-6; a possible D gene is TRBD1 (6 bases). The CDR3 spans 15 residues. V gave up 5 bases and J gave up 6 bases, with 14 bases separating them. Germline CDR1 is SGHVS and CDR2 is FQNEAQ. The CDR3 DNA reads as TGTGCCAGCAGCGAGCGGACAGCCGGTAATTCACCCCTCCACTTT. Protein product: CASSERTAGNSPLHF.

Ten or more counts support this clone. This chain links TRBV28 with TRBJ2-5, with TRBD1 matching over 9 bases. CDR3 length equals 15 residues. Trimming removed 5 bases from V and 5 bases from J; junction bases left unmatched: 9. Looked up from germline, CDR1 is MDHEN and CDR2 is SYDVKM. The CDR3 is CASSVPGQGRETQYF. For the CDR3, the DNA is TGTGCCAGCAGTGTCCCGGGACAGGGTCGGGAGACCCAGTACTTC.

J is TRBJ2-5 and V is TRBV3-1 (or the pseudogene TRBV3-2); the D is unclear. Germline CDR1 LGHDT, CDR2 YNNKEL (reference sequence). The CDR3 runs 13 residues. V was cut by 0 bases and J by 4 bases, with 6 bases left in between. CDR3 bases: TGTGCCAGCAGCCAAGATTGGGCAGAGACCCAGTACTTC. Amino acid sequence: CASSQDWAETQYF.

Written as DNA, the CDR3 is TGTGCCTGGAGTGTACGGATGGCTAGCGGGGGTCAAGAGACCCAGTACTTC. It is translated as CAWSVRMASGGQETQYF. J is TRBJ2-5 and V is TRBV30; 10 nucleotides align to TRBD2. Looked up from germline, CDR1 is GTSNPN and CDR2 is SVGIG (reference sequence). Trimming removed 0 bases from V and 2 bases from J; junction bases left unmatched: 9. The CDR3 has 17 residues. The complete variable domain, with remaining parts taken from reference TRBV30 and TRBJ2-5, reads SQTIHQWPATLVQPVGSPLSLECTVEGTSNPNLYWYRQAAGRGLQLLFYSVGIGQISSEVPQNLSASRPQDRQFILSSKKLLLSDSGFYLCAWSVRMASGGQETQYFGPGTRLLVL.

The chain employs TRBV28 and TRBJ2-7, with 7 positions matching TRBD1. Losses at the gene ends were 5 bases for V and 4 bases for J; bases not matched to a gene: 14. This CDR3 is 16 amino acids long. Germline CDR1 is MDHEN and CDR2 is SYDVKM. The CDR3 sequence is CASSAPGTAGGYEQYF. In nucleotides, the CDR3 is TGTGCCAGCAGTGCCCCCGGGACAGCTGGGGGATACGAGCAGTACTTC.

The gene calls are TRBV19 and TRBJ1-5, with a possible D match to TRBD1 (5 bases). CDR3 length: 14 amino acids. Trimming cost V 7 bases and J 5 bases, with 15 bases left between them. The V gene's germline CDR1 is LNHDA and CDR2 SQIVND (reference sequence). CDR3 loop: CASTSGGVHQPQHF. CDR3 nucleotides: TGTGCCAGTACCTCCGGGGGGGTCCATCAGCCCCAGCATTTT.

This clone has a single count. The genes are TRBV7-2 and TRBJ2-1, with 7 bases aligning to TRBD1. In germline, CDR1 is SGHTA, CDR2 FQGNSA. The V gene end was trimmed by 4 bases and the J gene end by 10 bases; junction bases not matched to a gene: 7. This CDR3 is 13 amino acids long. CDR3 sequence: CASSYFPRGEQFF. The CDR3 bases are TGTGCCAGCAGCTATTTCCCCAGGGGGGAGCAGTTCTTC.

The CDR3 sequence: CASSADRYTEAFF. As DNA, the CDR3 is TGCGCCAGCAGTGCGGACAGGTACACTGAAGCTTTCTTT. This chain uses TRBV10-2 with TRBJ1-1; 7 bases are a match to TRBD1. This CDR3 spans 13 amino acids. Germline trimming cut 4 bases from V and 3 bases from J; bases unmatched to any gene: 2. The V gene's germline CDR1 is WSHSY and CDR2 SAAADI.

This clone was seen once. The V gene is TRBV7-6, the J gene TRBJ2-3, with 11 bases identical to TRBD2. This CDR3 is 16 amino acids long. Trimming at V came to 4 bases and at J to 0 bases, leaving 3 bases not matched to a gene. Germline V CDR1 and CDR2: SGHVS, FNYEAQ. CDR3 residues: CASSWRLAGSTDTQYF. The CDR3 coding sequence is TGTGCCAGCAGCTGGCGACTAGCGGGAAGCACAGATACGCAGTATTTT.

This chain links TRBV24-1 with TRBJ1-5; the match to TRBD1 covers 9 bases. The CDR3 has 15 amino acids. V gave up 10 bases and J gave up 2 bases; unmatched junction bases: 8. Germline CDR1 is KGHDR and CDR2 is SFDVKD. CDR3 DNA sequence: TGTGCCACTCATCCGGGACAGGGACGCAATCAGCCCCAGCATTTT. This gives the protein CATHPGQGRNQPQHF.

This rearrangement joins TRBV5-1 to TRBJ1-6; 9 bases line up with TRBD1. CDR1 and CDR2 (germline): SGHRS, YFSETQ. The CDR3 is 14 amino acids. V was clipped by 3 bases and J by 8 bases; unmatched bases: 3. DNA for the CDR3: TGCGCCAGCAGCTCCGGGACAGGGTATTCACCCCTCCACTTT. Translation: CASSSGTGYSPLHF.

This clone was seen just once. The V and J genes are TRBV30 and TRBJ2-7, with 10 nucleotides matching TRBD2. CDR1 GTSNPN and CDR2 SVGIG come from the germline V gene (reference sequence). V lost 4 bases to trimming and J lost 5 bases; unmatched junction nucleotides: 23. The CDR3 totals 19 residues. CDR3 loop: CAWTKTLGGLASGSNEQYF. CDR3 nucleotides: TGTGCCTGGACCAAAACCCTGGGGGGCTTGGCTAGCGGGAGCAACGAGCAGTACTTC.

The chain carries TRBV2 and TRBJ2-7; unclear D gene. The CDR3 contains 12 residues. Germline V gives CDR1 SNHLY, CDR2 FYNNEI. The V and J ends lost 4 bases and 1 base respectively, with 5 bases between them. In DNA, the CDR3 is TGTGCCAGCAGTGCCAGTTCCTACGAGCAGTACTTC. Residues: CASSASSYEQYF.

This chain connects TRBV6-5 to TRBJ1-2, with TRBD1 as a possible D gene (5 bases). CDR1 is MNHEY, CDR2 SVGAGI, per germline. The ends were cut back, 0 bases at V and 0 bases at J, with 11 bases in the middle. The CDR3 sequence is 16 residues long. The CDR3 loop reads CASSYSRQHANYGYTF. CDR3 nucleotide sequence: TGTGCCAGCAGTTACTCAAGACAGCATGCTAACTATGGCTACACCTTC.

The J gene is TRBJ1-6, the V gene TRBV5-1, with a tentative D call TRBD1 (6 bases). This CDR3 comprises 14 residues. Trimming took off 4 bases at V and 7 bases at J, with 12 bases between the two ends. Germline CDR1 is SGHRS and CDR2 is YFSETQ. As DNA, the CDR3 is TGCGCCAGCAGCACAGGACAGCGAAATTCACCCCTCCACTTT. This gives the protein CASSTGQRNSPLHF.

The J gene is TRBJ2-1, the V gene TRBV5-1; weak D call: TRBD2 (6 bases). The germline V gene encodes CDR1 SGHRS and CDR2 YFSETQ. The CDR3 totals 15 residues. V lost 0 bases to trimming and J lost 2 bases, with 9 bases between them. For the CDR3, the DNA is TGCGCCAGCAGCTTGGGGGACTCAGCCTACAATGAGCAGTTCTTC. This gives the protein CASSLGDSAYNEQFF.

This rearrangement joins TRBV3-1 (or the pseudogene TRBV3-2) to TRBJ2-3; 10 bases are shared with TRBD2. After removal of 1 base from V and 6 bases from J, the junction contained 10 bases not matched to a gene. CDR1 and CDR2 (germline): LGHDT, YNNKEL (reference sequence). CDR3 length: 17 residues. The CDR3 DNA follows: TGTGCCAGCAGCCAAGCCGGACTAGCGGAGACCGGTGATACGCAGTATTTT. Protein sequence: CASSQAGLAETGDTQYF.

This clone has a count of ten or more. The rearrangement uses TRBV3-1 (or the pseudogene TRBV3-2) and TRBJ2-7; D call uncertain. Per the germline V gene, CDR1 is LGHDT and CDR2 is YNNKEL (reference sequence). Between the trimmed V and J ends, which lost 0 bases and 7 bases, there was a span of 13 bases. This CDR3 spans 14 amino acids. The CDR3 reads CASSQDLVLREQYF. CDR3 nucleotide sequence: TGTGCCAGCAGCCAAGATCTGGTATTGCGGGAGCAGTACTTC.

The chain combines TRBV3-1 (or the pseudogene TRBV3-2) with TRBJ2-2; D is uncertain. The CDR3 has 15 amino acids. From germline, CDR1 is LGHDT and CDR2 YNNKEL (reference sequence). V lost 1 base and J lost 7, with 13 bases in between. CDR3: CASSQVSNGGGELFF. The DNA of the CDR3 is TGTGCCAGCAGCCAAGTCTCAAATGGCGGCGGGGAGCTGTTTTTT.